The clone carrying this T cell receptor beta chain was counted only a few times. What it binds is not known. The data derive from a study of beta chain features in type 1 diabetes. Expressed TCRB transcripts were sequenced after all isolated RNA was converted to cDNA. Using immunoSEQ multiplex PCR, the repertoire was profiled, and TCRdb retains in-frame clones only, with some absent. There are under 150,000 clones in the sample; about 18% occur only once, and around 2.5% lies in the top ten. There are 12 residues in the CDR3. Germline V lookup: CDR1 SGHDN, CDR2 FVKESK. V lost 4 bases and J 8 bases, leaving 11 bases between the germline ends. Study-wide findings and caveats: TCRB CDR3s from Type 1 diabetes patients were moderately but significantly shorter in all four CD4+ subsets.

Central memory, naive, regulatory and stem cell-like memory CD4+ cells were sorted by CD45RO/CCR7/CD25/CD127/CD95/CD27. This clonotype was obtained from a man between 18 and 29 years old with type 1 diabetes. The sequencing input was central memory CD4+ T cells from blood. The rearrangement uses TRBV14 and TRBJ1-2; maybe TRBD1 (6 bases). CDR3 nucleotides: TGTGCCAGCAGCCGCTTTGGACAGGGCTACACCTTC. Encoded protein: CASSRFGQGYTF.